This record looks at one TCR beta chain sequence and its context. The antigen is not known. The sample originates from a study of CD4 T cells in relation to SARS-CoV-2 and coronaviruses. Study background: PBMCs were cultured with antigen for about eleven days before TCR beta sequencing. Controls used an HIV-1 Nef peptide pool or no peptide. Study-wide results and caveats: Crossreactive clones expanded significantly less to SARS-CoV-2 than monoreactive clones.

Trimming shortened V by 4 bases and J by 7 bases, and 11 bases separated the two germline ends. The CDR3 is 13 residues long. The germline V gene has CDR1 MNHNS and CDR2 SASEGT. Before the COVID-19 pandemic, during about 2011-2018, CD4+ T cells were taken from unexposed donors. Isolation of CD4+ T cells took place after about 10 days in culture. Unexposed-donor CD4+ T cells were probed with SARS-CoV-2 S/N and four cold-coronavirus spikes, cells permitting. TCRdb's copy holds only in-frame clones and misses some; the assay was immunoSEQ multiplex PCR. The sample contains about 25,000 clones, 75% of which appear only once.

This chain links TRBV6-1 with TRBJ1-5; weak D call: TRBD1 (6 bases). This clonotype originated in a human donor in good health. The sample taken for sequencing was CD4+ T cells from PBMCs, cultured in vitro. The CDR3 spells CASSGAGDQPQHF. DNA for the CDR3: TGTGCCAGCAGTGGAGCAGGGGACCAGCCCCAGCATTTT.